The 12 T cell receptor beta chains reported below all come from one sample, sequenced in a study of blood T cells in healthy people across ages. Combining a sample-barcoded 5' primer with a J-beta primer mix, a second PCR ran for roughly 7 to 12 cycles. TCRdb recomputed calls from the 5' RACE reads with MiXCR, one row per CDR3 protein. The sample shows about a million distinct CDR3 sequences, 35% to 45% of them seen only once. Sequencing was performed on blood. The source of these receptors is a man younger than 35 in good health.

This rearrangement joins TRBV2 to TRBJ1-2; perhaps TRBD1 as D (6 bases). Germline-derived CDR1 and CDR2 are SNHLY and FYNNEI. CDR3 length equals 13 residues. V was pared by 10 bases and J by 6 bases, with 18 bases between. CDR3: CANTTNRADGYTF. The CDR3 region has the DNA TGTGCCAACACGACGAACAGGGCCGATGGCTACACCTTC.

The chain has TRBV20-1 and TRBJ1-1; D unresolved. The V end lost 2 bases, the J end lost 5 bases, and 18 bases lay between the germline ends. The CDR3 loop spans 15 amino acids. CDR1 is DFQATT and CDR2 is SNEGSKA in the germline V gene (reference sequence). The CDR3 DNA sequence: TGCAGTGCTAGACCTGGAGAGGGATCCTATACTGAAGCTTTCTTT. This codes for CSARPGEGSYTEAFF.

A note on this clonotype: With a much larger clone just one base away, this may be a read error. This chain connects TRBV6-2 or TRBV6-3 to TRBJ1-2; 9 bases map to TRBD1. The CDR3 consists of 14 residues. V dropped 5 bases and J dropped 2; count of bases not matched to a gene: 3. Germline loops: CDR1 MNHEY, CDR2 SVGEGT. The CDR3 spells CASSDTGGNYGYTF. CDR3 bases: TGTGCCAGCAGTGATACAGGGGGCAACTATGGCTACACCTTC.

This chain uses TRBV12-3 or TRBV12-4 with TRBJ2-3; D unclear. CDR3 size: 15 residues. Trimming pared 7 bases from V and 1 base from J, leaving 15 bases between. The CDR3 loop reads CASTVDGLRTDTQYF. CDR3 nucleotides: TGTGCCAGCACTGTCGACGGTTTACGCACAGATACGCAGTATTTT.

The chain uses TRBV21-1 and TRBJ1-1. TRBV21-1 is classified as a pseudogene. The CDR3 spans 13 residues. CDR3 amino acids: CASNPQMNTEAFF. CDR3 nucleotides: TGTGCCAGCAACCCTCAGATGAACACTGAAGCTTTCTTT.

Of note for this clonotype: An end of the junction does not agree with germline; a read error may underlie this. The chain uses TRBV28 and TRBJ2-1, with TRBD1 matching 9 bases. TRBJ2-7 matches the DNA end more closely, so the J call is doubtful. Per the germline V gene, CDR1 is MDHEN and CDR2 is SYDVKM. The CDR3 is 15 amino acids. Here the CDR3 DNA reads TGTGCCAACAGTTCCCCCGGGGACAGGGTAAATGAGCAGTACTTC. Translation gives CANSSPGDRVNEQYF.

This clonotype was counted a few times. V and J are TRBV7-2 and TRBJ2-7; D possibly corresponds to TRBD2 (5 bases). The length of the CDR3 is 17 residues. Deletions cut 1 base from V and 0 bases from J, with 16 bases between. Looked up from germline, CDR1 is SGHTA and CDR2 is FQGNSA. CDR3 nucleotide sequence: TGTGCCAGCAGCTTAGTAGTTTCCAGCACTAGCTCCTACGAGCAGTACTTC. It codes for CASSLVVSSTSSYEQYF.

This clonotype came up a few times. The rearrangement uses TRBV29-1 and TRBJ1-1; D gene uncertain. The germline V and J ends were trimmed by 4 bases and 4 bases, with 7 bases remaining between them. The CDR3 consists of 11 residues. Germline CDR1 and CDR2: SQVTM and ANQGSEA. CDR3 residues: CSVGFGTEAFF. The CDR3 DNA reads TGCAGCGTTGGTTTTGGCACTGAAGCTTTCTTT.

A word on this clonotype: Its ends do not fully match the called genes, so a read error is possible. The rearrangement links TRBV30 to TRBJ1-1, with D unresolved. Germline V lookup: CDR1 GTSNPN, CDR2 SVGIG (reference sequence). The CDR3 has 12 amino acids. The CDR3: CAGSGVSRFVFF. The CDR3, as DNA: TGTGCCGGGAGTGGTGTCAGTAGGTTTGTTTTCTTT.

V is TRBV4-2 and J is TRBJ2-5; no firm D call. The CDR3 has 13 amino acids. From germline, CDR1 is LGHNA and CDR2 YNFKEQ. Trimming removed 7 bases from V and 0 bases from J, with 9 bases in between. In nucleotides, the CDR3 is TGTGCCAGCAAGGACGAGAACCAAGAGACCCAGTACTTC. It specifies CASKDENQETQYF.

V is TRBV4-3 and J is TRBJ2-2; D is unclear. In germline, CDR1 is LGHNA, CDR2 YSLEER. The ends were cut back, 0 bases at V and 8 bases at J, with 4 bases in the middle. The CDR3 runs 12 residues. CDR3 nucleotide sequence: TGCGCCAGCAGCCAAGATTGGGGGGAGCTGTTTTTT. It is translated as CASSQDWGELFF.

The genes are TRBV5-1 and TRBJ2-1; a weak D match, TRBD2 (5 bases). Germline V gene data show CDR1 as SGHRS and CDR2 as YFSETQ. The CDR3 totals 14 residues. V was clipped by 5 bases and J by 4 bases, with 13 bases between them. CDR3 DNA: TGCGCCAGCAGTGCAGAGGGTCCTTACAATGAGCAGTTCTTC. Its protein product is CASSAEGPYNEQFF.